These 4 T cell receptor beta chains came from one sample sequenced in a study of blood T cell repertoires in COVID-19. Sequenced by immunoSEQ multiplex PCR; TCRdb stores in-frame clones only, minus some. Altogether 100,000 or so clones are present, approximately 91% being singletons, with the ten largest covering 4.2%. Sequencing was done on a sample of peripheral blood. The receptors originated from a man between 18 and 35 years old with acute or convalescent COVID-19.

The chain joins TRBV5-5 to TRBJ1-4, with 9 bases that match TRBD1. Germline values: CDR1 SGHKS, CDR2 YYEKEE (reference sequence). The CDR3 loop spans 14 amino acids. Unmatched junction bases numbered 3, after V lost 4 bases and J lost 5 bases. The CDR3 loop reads CASSPGTGNEKLFF. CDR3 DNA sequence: TGTGCCAGCAGCCCCGGGACAGGGAATGAAAAACTGTTTTTT.

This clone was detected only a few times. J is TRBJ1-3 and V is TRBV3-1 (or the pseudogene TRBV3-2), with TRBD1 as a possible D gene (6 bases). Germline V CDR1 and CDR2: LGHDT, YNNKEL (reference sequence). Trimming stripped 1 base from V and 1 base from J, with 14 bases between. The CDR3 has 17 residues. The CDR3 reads CASSQGLGTQSGNTIYF. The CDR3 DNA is TGTGCCAGCAGCCAAGGCCTTGGGACACAATCTGGAAACACCATATATTTT.

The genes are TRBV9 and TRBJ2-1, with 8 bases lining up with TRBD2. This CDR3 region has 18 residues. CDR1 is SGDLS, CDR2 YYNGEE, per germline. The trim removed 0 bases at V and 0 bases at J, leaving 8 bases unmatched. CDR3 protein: CASSVGRAGGHSYNEQFF. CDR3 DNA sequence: TGTGCCAGCAGCGTAGGAAGGGCGGGAGGCCACTCCTACAATGAGCAGTTCTTC.

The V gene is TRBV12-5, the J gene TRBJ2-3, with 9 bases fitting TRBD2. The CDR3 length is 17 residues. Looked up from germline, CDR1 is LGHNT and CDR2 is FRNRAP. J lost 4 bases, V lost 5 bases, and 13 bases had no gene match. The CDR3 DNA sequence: TGTGCTAGTGGTGCCCCAAGGACTAGCGACCCTCCAGATACGCAGTATTTT. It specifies CASGAPRTSDPPDTQYF. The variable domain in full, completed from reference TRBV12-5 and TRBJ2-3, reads DARVTQTPRHKVTEMGQEVTMRCQPILGHNTVFWYRQTMMQGLELLAYFRNRAPLDDSGMPKDRFSAEMPDATLATLKIQPSEPRDSAVYFCASGAPRTSDPPDTQYFGPGTRLTVL.